What follows describes a single T cell receptor beta chain. Using immunoSEQ multiplex PCR, the repertoire was profiled, and TCRdb retains in-frame clones only, with some absent. The data contain 120,000 to 150,000 clones, around 87% of them singletons. The CDR3 has 18 amino acids. Germline CDR1 LGHDT, CDR2 YNNKEL (reference sequence). V was clipped by 1 base and J by 1 base; unmatched bases: 5. The data belong to a study of blood T cell repertoires in COVID-19. Study-level information: The analysed material was cDNA or gDNA that came from T cells, B-cell-depleted T cells, or PBMCs.

The chain recombines TRBV3-1 (or the pseudogene TRBV3-2) with TRBJ1-6, with TRBD1 matching over 9 bases. The sequencing input was peripheral blood. This clonotype was sampled from a woman between 35 and 50 years old with acute or convalescent COVID-19. The CDR3 DNA reads TGTGCCAGCAGCCAAGGCCCGGGACAGGGATCCTATAATTCACCCCTCCACTTT. Its translation is CASSQGPGQGSYNSPLHF.